The following is a T cell receptor beta chain sequence with its context. This entry belongs to a study of neurological immune-mediated disorders. TCRdb re-called the 5' RACE reads with MiXCR, one entry per CDR3 protein. The data show 30,000 to 40,000 distinct CDR3 sequences, with about 4.1% seen just once and roughly 2% held by the top ten. Sample: PBMCs. The sequence was collected from a man between 25 and 39 years old with multiple sclerosis.

This chain's CDR3 is CSVETGRTGELFF. The CDR3, as DNA: TGCAGCGTTGAAACTGGGCGGACCGGGGAGCTGTTTTTT. This chain connects TRBV29-1 to TRBJ2-2; D is unresolved. Germline CDR1 SQVTM, CDR2 ANQGSEA. The CDR3 runs 13 residues. Trimming stripped 2 bases from V and 5 bases from J, with 9 bases between.